This entry features one T cell receptor beta chain sequence. Its target antigen remains unknown. Nothing much larger sits one base from this clone, and base qualities are not available. This entry is derived from a study of shared clonotypes between healthy human individuals (dated by TCRdb to 2018 to 2020). A note on the overall study: The cohort included a few men and two women between 18 and 49 years of age. Between about 0.9 and 9 billion PBMCs per donor were obtained by leukapheresis. Different laboratories and diverse techniques were used to prepare libraries and sequence TCR repertoires, to increase sequencing depth and limit assay-specific biases. The study deeply sequenced blood TCR repertoires of about 5 healthy adults to estimate repertoire size and the extent of clonotype sharing between individuals. For each donor, CD4 naive and CD4 memory were each run on three plates, CD8 naive on two plates, and CD8 memory on one plate.

TCR CDR3 regions were amplified from genomic DNA by multiplex PCR using the deep immunoSEQ assay. For each cell subset, the extracted genomic DNA was distributed evenly across all wells of several immunoSEQ 96-well plates, and each plate served as one replicate. For sorted subsets, each replicate PCR was loaded with approximately 190 ng genomic DNA, equivalent to about 30,000 T cell genomes. Purified libraries were quantified with a Qubit 3.0 fluorometer, sized on a Bioanalyzer 2100, and re-quantified with the KAPA Library Quantification kit. A separate single-read 150-cycle Illumina NextSeq 550 flow cell was used to sequence each immunoSEQ 96-well plate. Concerning the study's data processing: Because the immunoSEQ output included only junctional sequences and no quality scores, the filtering could not be the same as the filtering used for full-length reads. To assign V/J genes and CDR3, sequences were annotated against IMGT germline references using PyIR, a Python wrapper for IgBLAST v1.9. Reads were filtered out if the reads had weak V/J assignments (E-value above 1e-6), no CDR3, stop codons, out-of-frame junctions, or ambiguous translated residues. A V3J clonotype was defined by an identical inferred V gene, J gene, and CDR3 amino acid sequence. To compute the percentage overlap between repertoires, the number of shared unique clonotypes was divided by the size of the smaller repertoire. Richness of each repertoire was evaluated using RTK rarefaction, the Chao1 estimator, and Recon v2.1 estimates of unobserved clonotypes. Generation probabilities for all TCRbeta clonotypes obtained by the gDNA method from a few donors were computed using OLGA. TCRdb mirrors the immuneACCESS table, restricted to in-frame sequences. Some clones are absent from its copies; in checked studies, under half trace to an unresolved V gene, and the reason for the others is unknown. Clone size and V and J calls were adopted from that table, with D and trimming inferred from the DNA. Counted in this sample were a few million clones; roughly 92% of them appeared once. The top ten clones comprise over 0.12% of the sample.

What the study reported, not specific to this receptor: Because the study included a small number of donors, the genetic and exposure-history diversity represented was limited. Pairwise subsampling led to the expectation that sequencing depth would affect the degree of clonotype sharing among donors. Sharing across several donors was observed for roughly 5% of naive CD4, less than 4% of naive CD8, 2.3% of memory CD4, and 0.4% of memory CD8 clonotypes. Rarefaction of sorted-subset datasets indicated incomplete sequencing despite the large sequencing depth. Compared with non-shared clonotypes, the clonotypes found in all four sorted-subset donors had higher generation probabilities. Naive subsets generally had larger estimated clonotype richness than memory subsets did. Sampling was restricted to blood, and TCR repertoires in tissue are likely to differ from TCR repertoires in blood.

From the germline V gene (reference sequence), CDR1 is LNHDA and CDR2 is SQIVND. From the cysteine up to the phenylalanine, the CDR3 has a length of 16 residues. Here the CDR3 DNA is all that survives: 48 bases in frame from base 1. Trimming takes 1 base from V and 4 bases from J, and the germline ends sit 11 bases apart. Healthy HIV-negative adults with no recently reported acute infections or vaccinations were included as donors. Only Caucasian adults living in Nashville, Tennessee, USA were represented among the donors. CD4+ T cells were enriched by magnetic negative selection; naive cells were then positively selected on CD45RA, and the negative fraction formed the memory subset. Blood was collected by leukapheresis, and PBMCs were isolated by Ficoll-Histopaque density gradient centrifugation and then cryopreserved in liquid nitrogen vapor phase. Purity and quantity of every magnetically sorted T cell population were checked by analytical flow cytometry. From each sorted fraction, genomic DNA was isolated and quantified by UV absorbance on a Nanodrop 2000c.

This clonotype originated in a man between 18 and 35 years old in good health. Recombination joined TRBV19 with TRBJ2-6; the D gene is possibly TRBD1 or TRBD2, with 6 bases matching each. The source material was naive CD4+ T cells sorted from blood. What the cell subset or site label conveys for this sample: CD45RA+ positively selected. CDR3 reads: CASSIVGGPGANVLTF. The DNA sequence reads TGTGCCAGTAGTATAGTTGGGGGGCCAGGGGCCAACGTCCTGACTTTC.